This T cell receptor beta chain appears in the sequencing data of a study of blood T cell repertoires in COVID-19. Study-level information: T cells, B-cell-depleted T cells, or PBMCs provided the cDNA or gDNA that served as material.

This CDR3 comprises 14 residues. Germline assignment: CDR1 SGHTA and CDR2 FQGNSA. V was cut by 2 bases and J by 5 bases, with 12 bases left in between. Generated by immunoSEQ multiplex PCR, the TCRdb table keeps only in-frame clones and is missing some. This table holds around 330,000 clones, about 91% found once. The V and J genes are TRBV7-2 and TRBJ2-5; perhaps TRBD1 as D (5 bases). This receptor was identified in a woman aged 40 to 50 who had recovered from COVID-19. Sequenced: PBMCs or T cells enriched from blood (not recorded which). The CDR3 DNA reads TGTGCCAGCAGCTTACGACAGCCCTGGGAGACCCAGTACTTC. Encoded protein: CASSLRQPWETQYF.